Listed below are T cell receptor beta chains from one sample, sequenced in a study of control samples from healthy donors and cancer patients. Some clones are missing from TCRdb's copy, which holds only in-frame ones; the method was immunoSEQ multiplex PCR. The table has fewer than 200,000 clones, almost 90% seen once; the top ten hold about 1.4%. Sequenced sample: blood. The receptors derive from a woman between 50 and 59 years old in good health. Both conserved end residues are part of each CDR3. Fields, in order: CDR3 length, clone size, V gene, J gene, D gene, CDR3 protein, CDR3 DNA. A D gene is named only where the DNA matches it firmly. Clone size appears in some rows only: once, few, many, or a class for an expanded clone.

len: 13; abundance: -; v_gene: TRBV9; j_gene: TRBJ1-4; d_gene: -; CDR3aa: CASSQGGDEKLFF; CDR3nt: TGTGCCAGCAGCCAGGGAGGGGATGAAAAACTGTTTTTT
len: 12; abundance: -; v_gene: TRBV5-4; j_gene: TRBJ2-1; d_gene: -; CDR3aa: CASSLDSGEQFF; CDR3nt: TGTGCCAGCAGCTTGGATTCTGGTGAGCAGTTCTTC
len: 14; abundance: -; v_gene: TRBV10-3; j_gene: TRBJ1-5; d_gene: -; CDR3aa: CAISTGPGNQPQHF; CDR3nt: TGTGCCATCAGCACCGGTCCCGGGAATCAGCCCCAGCATTTT
len: 17; abundance: -; v_gene: TRBV15; j_gene: TRBJ2-2; d_gene: -; CDR3aa: CATSRSPVRKGTGELFF; CDR3nt: TGTGCCACCAGCAGATCTCCGGTCCGAAAGGGTACCGGGGAGCTGTTTTTT
len: 14; abundance: -; v_gene: TRBV27; j_gene: TRBJ1-6; d_gene: -; CDR3aa: CASTRAGANSPLHF; CDR3nt: TGTGCCAGCACTAGGGCAGGGGCTAATTCACCCCTCCACTTT
len: 20; abundance: -; v_gene: TRBV7-3; j_gene: TRBJ2-1; d_gene: TRBD2; CDR3aa: CARPHTIAGGTKVSYNEQFF; CDR3nt: TGTGCCAGACCCCACACAATAGCGGGGGGTACTAAAGTCTCCTACAATGAGCAGTTCTTC
len: 13; abundance: -; v_gene: TRBV6-5; j_gene: TRBJ1-1; d_gene: -; CDR3aa: CASTRNVGTEAFF; CDR3nt: TGTGCCAGCACTCGCAACGTTGGGACTGAAGCTTTCTTT
len: 16; abundance: -; v_gene: TRBV27; j_gene: TRBJ1-5; d_gene: -; CDR3aa: CASSLSIGGVGQPQHF; CDR3nt: TGTGCCAGCAGTTTATCGATAGGGGGAGTCGGACAGCCCCAGCATTTT
len: 14; abundance: -; v_gene: TRBV2; j_gene: TRBJ2-7; d_gene: -; CDR3aa: CASSPIPGQYEQYF; CDR3nt: TGTGCCAGCAGCCCTATCCCTGGACAGTACGAGCAGTACTTC
len: 16; abundance: -; v_gene: TRBV7-4; j_gene: TRBJ1-1; d_gene: -; CDR3aa: CASTSPKRKRLGEAFF; CDR3nt: TGTGCCAGCACCTCTCCGAAACGCAAGCGATTGGGTGAAGCTTTCTTT
len: 17; abundance: -; v_gene: TRBV18; j_gene: TRBJ2-3; d_gene: TRBD1; CDR3aa: CASSPRGTGGLTDTQYF; CDR3nt: TGTGCCAGCTCCCCGCGGGGGACAGGGGGACTCACAGATACGCAGTATTTT
len: 16; abundance: -; v_gene: TRBV7-9; j_gene: TRBJ2-3; d_gene: -; CDR3aa: CASSLGPRASTDTQYF; CDR3nt: TGTGCCAGCAGCTTAGGCCCCAGGGCTTCCACAGATACGCAGTATTTT
len: 16; abundance: -; v_gene: TRBV7-9; j_gene: TRBJ1-1; d_gene: TRBD1; CDR3aa: CASQRDRREIYTEAFF; CDR3nt: TGTGCCAGCCAGAGGGACAGACGAGAAATTTACACTGAAGCTTTCTTT
len: 14; abundance: -; v_gene: TRBV3-1/TRBV3-2; j_gene: TRBJ1-1; d_gene: -; CDR3aa: CASSQDGGNTEAFF; CDR3nt: TGTGCCAGCAGCCAAGACGGGGGGAACACTGAAGCTTTCTTT
len: 11; abundance: -; v_gene: TRBV30; j_gene: TRBJ2-7; d_gene: -; CDR3aa: CADGQTYEQYF; CDR3nt: TGTGCCGATGGACAGACCTACGAGCAGTACTTC
len: 18; abundance: -; v_gene: TRBV10-3; j_gene: TRBJ1-5; d_gene: TRBD1; CDR3aa: CAISDRGLPQYSNQPQHF; CDR3nt: TGTGCCATCAGTGATAGGGGGCTCCCCCAATATAGCAATCAGCCCCAGCATTTT
len: 12; abundance: -; v_gene: TRBV29-1; j_gene: TRBJ1-4; d_gene: -; CDR3aa: CSVRDENEKLFF; CDR3nt: TGCAGCGTTCGGGACGAGAATGAAAAACTGTTTTTT
len: 16; abundance: -; v_gene: TRBV18; j_gene: TRBJ2-1; d_gene: TRBD2; CDR3aa: CASSPLGLAGGNEQFF; CDR3nt: TGTGCCAGCTCACCCTTGGGACTAGCGGGAGGCAATGAGCAGTTCTTC
len: 15; abundance: once; v_gene: TRBV3-1/TRBV3-2; j_gene: TRBJ1-2; d_gene: -; CDR3aa: CASSQLPSSNYGYTF; CDR3nt: TGTGCCAGCAGCCAACTCCCCTCATCTAACTATGGCTACACCTTC
len: 15; abundance: -; v_gene: TRBV5-1; j_gene: TRBJ2-1; d_gene: TRBD1; CDR3aa: CASSLVGQGANEQFF; CDR3nt: TGCGCCAGCAGCTTGGTGGGACAGGGGGCTAATGAGCAGTTCTTC
len: 15; abundance: -; v_gene: TRBV18; j_gene: TRBJ2-7; d_gene: -; CDR3aa: CASSPQGALGDEQYF; CDR3nt: TGTGCCAGCTCACCCCAAGGGGCCTTAGGCGACGAGCAGTACTTC
len: 18; abundance: -; v_gene: TRBV9; j_gene: TRBJ2-7; d_gene: -; CDR3aa: CASSPHGWAVDGRYEQYF; CDR3nt: TGTGCCAGCAGCCCCCACGGTTGGGCGGTCGACGGGAGATACGAGCAGTACTTC
len: 12; abundance: -; v_gene: TRBV28; j_gene: TRBJ1-5; d_gene: -; CDR3aa: CASRGPNQPQHF; CDR3nt: TGTGCCAGCAGAGGGCCCAATCAGCCCCAGCATTTT
len: 18; abundance: -; v_gene: TRBV3-1/TRBV3-2; j_gene: TRBJ1-2; d_gene: -; CDR3aa: CASSQSNRLSVLKYGYTF; CDR3nt: TGTGCCAGCAGCCAATCTAATCGCCTAAGCGTCCTAAAATATGGCTACACCTTC
len: 14; abundance: -; v_gene: TRBV7-2; j_gene: TRBJ2-3; d_gene: TRBD2; CDR3aa: CASSLAGGIDTQYF; CDR3nt: TGTGCCAGCAGCTTAGCGGGGGGGATAGATACGCAGTATTTT
len: 16; abundance: -; v_gene: TRBV11-2; j_gene: TRBJ2-7; d_gene: -; CDR3aa: CASSLGARIGAYEQYF; CDR3nt: TGTGCCAGCAGCTTAGGTGCTAGGATCGGGGCTTACGAGCAGTACTTC
len: 14; abundance: -; v_gene: TRBV28; j_gene: TRBJ2-3; d_gene: TRBD2; CDR3aa: CAHGGGREVFAQYF; CDR3nt: TGTGCCCACGGGGGGGGTCGCGAGGTATTTGCGCAGTATTTT
len: 18; abundance: -; v_gene: TRBV5-6; j_gene: TRBJ1-5; d_gene: TRBD1; CDR3aa: CASSGAPGTGLENQPQHF; CDR3nt: TGTGCCAGCAGCGGTGCCCCCGGGACAGGGCTAGAAAATCAGCCCCAGCATTTT
len: 13; abundance: -; v_gene: TRBV5-6; j_gene: TRBJ2-1; d_gene: TRBD2; CDR3aa: CASSQAGVDEQFF; CDR3nt: TGTGCCAGCAGCCAGGCGGGGGTCGATGAGCAGTTCTTC
len: 19; abundance: -; v_gene: TRBV4-1; j_gene: TRBJ2-1; d_gene: TRBD2; CDR3aa: CASSQGLAGGKASYNEQFF; CDR3nt: TGCGCCAGCAGCCAAGGACTAGCGGGAGGCAAAGCCTCCTACAATGAGCAGTTCTTC
len: 15; abundance: -; v_gene: TRBV27; j_gene: TRBJ1-2; d_gene: -; CDR3aa: CASRVRVHAIYGYTF; CDR3nt: TGTGCCAGCAGGGTCCGGGTACATGCGATCTATGGCTACACCTTC
len: 16; abundance: -; v_gene: TRBV14; j_gene: TRBJ2-7; d_gene: -; CDR3aa: CASSQESRGKPYEQYF; CDR3nt: TGTGCCAGCAGCCAAGAATCGCGGGGCAAACCCTACGAGCAGTACTTC
len: 15; abundance: once; v_gene: TRBV28; j_gene: TRBJ1-2; d_gene: -; CDR3aa: CASSLQGLTNYGYTF; CDR3nt: TGTGCCAGCAGTTTACAGGGTCTTACTAACTATGGCTACACCTTC
len: 15; abundance: -; v_gene: TRBV18; j_gene: TRBJ2-5; d_gene: -; CDR3aa: CASSRNSGVQETQYF; CDR3nt: TGTGCCAGCTCACGGAATTCAGGGGTCCAAGAGACCCAGTACTTC
len: 14; abundance: -; v_gene: TRBV28; j_gene: TRBJ1-1; d_gene: -; CDR3aa: CASRSSGGGTEAFF; CDR3nt: TGTGCCAGCAGATCGTCCGGGGGCGGCACTGAAGCTTTCTTT
len: 16; abundance: -; v_gene: TRBV7-9; j_gene: TRBJ2-3; d_gene: -; CDR3aa: CASSPSGGAYTDTQYF; CDR3nt: TGTGCCAGCAGCCCGAGCGGCGGGGCCTACACAGATACGCAGTATTTT
len: 14; abundance: -; v_gene: TRBV4-2; j_gene: TRBJ1-2; d_gene: -; CDR3aa: CASSQDLSNYGYTF; CDR3nt: TGTGCCAGCAGCCAAGATTTATCTAACTATGGCTACACCTTC
len: 16; abundance: -; v_gene: TRBV7-2; j_gene: TRBJ2-1; d_gene: TRBD1; CDR3aa: CASSSAGQGAYNEQFF; CDR3nt: TGTGCCAGCAGCTCCGCGGGACAGGGGGCCTACAATGAGCAGTTCTTC
len: 16; abundance: -; v_gene: TRBV14; j_gene: TRBJ2-1; d_gene: -; CDR3aa: CASSQDWPSTWHEQFF; CDR3nt: TGTGCCAGCAGCCAAGATTGGCCTAGCACCTGGCATGAGCAGTTCTTC
len: 16; abundance: -; v_gene: TRBV5-1; j_gene: TRBJ2-3; d_gene: TRBD2; CDR3aa: CASRYSSGGPTDTQYF; CDR3nt: TGCGCCAGCCGCTACTCTAGCGGGGGGCCCACAGATACGCAGTATTTT
len: 18; abundance: -; v_gene: TRBV5-6; j_gene: TRBJ2-1; d_gene: -; CDR3aa: CASSSFRLSGISYNEQFF; CDR3nt: TGTGCCAGCAGCTCCTTCAGACTATCAGGGATCTCCTACAATGAGCAGTTCTTC
len: 13; abundance: -; v_gene: TRBV5-1; j_gene: TRBJ2-1; d_gene: TRBD2; CDR3aa: CASKGLAGDLLLF; CDR3nt: TGCGCCAGCAAGGGCCTAGCGGGAGATCTCCTCCTCTTC
len: 16; abundance: -; v_gene: TRBV4-1; j_gene: TRBJ1-1; d_gene: -; CDR3aa: CASSQGLQGYNTEAFF; CDR3nt: TGCGCCAGCAGCCAAGGCCTACAGGGTTATAACACTGAAGCTTTCTTT
len: 17; abundance: -; v_gene: TRBV7-2; j_gene: TRBJ1-3; d_gene: -; CDR3aa: CAYLGGGLGKSGNTIYF; CDR3nt: TGTGCCTACCTAGGGGGGGGCTTAGGGAAGTCTGGAAACACCATATATTTT
len: 16; abundance: few; v_gene: TRBV4-2; j_gene: TRBJ2-2; d_gene: -; CDR3aa: CASSQTTGTLHGELFF; CDR3nt: TGTGCCAGCAGCCAAACCACCGGGACTCTCCACGGGGAGCTGTTTTTT
len: 13; abundance: once; v_gene: TRBV29-1; j_gene: TRBJ1-3; d_gene: -; CDR3aa: CSVPGSPGNTIYF; CDR3nt: TGCAGCGTTCCAGGGTCCCCTGGAAACACCATATATTTT